This T cell receptor beta chain was sequenced in a study of cytomegalovirus exposure and HLA in healthy donors. J lost 7 bases, V lost 1 base, and 7 bases had no gene match. This CDR3 is built from 16 residues. The V gene's germline CDR1 is GTSNPN and CDR2 SVGIG (reference sequence). The PCR made use of 60 Vbeta and 13 Jbeta primers. Methods used by the authors: Among the unique TCR beta chains that a later analysis counted, around 82 million in all, 10 million to 13 million were shared. The repertoire was sequenced with immunoSEQ multiplex PCR; TCRdb's copy has only in-frame clones and lacks some. V and J calls and clone size are given by that table; D and trimming were obtained from the DNA. The sample yields under 200,000 clones, approximately 81% seen once.

Sequences were obtained from PBMCs. The source of this sequence is a woman in her thirties in good health and CMV-seropositive. The chain couples TRBV30 to TRBJ2-1, with 13 bases matching TRBD2. The CDR3 sequence is CAWSATLAGGTNEQFF. CDR3 bases: TGTGCCTGGAGTGCCACACTAGCGGGGGGGACTAATGAGCAGTTCTTC.